Reported below is one T cell receptor (beta chain). Its antigen is not yet known. One junction end does not reproduce the germline sequence, and a read error may be involved. The data originate from a study of T-cell reconstitution after alpha-beta-depleted transplantation in children listed by TCRdb under 2016. Study-wide context: The study quantitatively tracked T-cell immune reconstitution after TCRalphabeta/CD19-depleted allogeneic hematopoietic cell transplantation in children using TCR repertoire profiling.

CDR1 and CDR2, looked up from the germline V gene (reference sequence), are SEHNR and FQNEAQ. The CDR3 numbers 11 residues from cysteine through phenylalanine. The DNA shown is the 33-base CDR3, in frame from base 1. The library was prepared using PCR. For sequencing, an Illumina HiSeq 2500 was employed. Molecular barcoding was employed in the preparation of TCR libraries, with unique molecular identifiers being used to normalize TCRbeta repertoire quantification. The raw public reads went through TCRdb reprocessing: fastp at Q25, MiXCR clone calling, in-frame beta chains kept. Merged by CDR3 protein, the rows form single entries marked with the most common genes and DNA. This sample lists 300,000 to 400,000 distinct CDR3 sequences; roughly 15% were detected once. The ten largest clones represent 3.5% to 4.5% of the sample.

The starting material was PBMCs, obtained from the stem cell graft. The TCR was taken from a human donor who donated a stem cell graft to a child with Fanconi anemia. The rearrangement joined TRBV7-9 to TRBJ2-1; the D segment cannot be called with confidence. The CDR3: CASSLVNEQCF. The DNA sequence is TGTGCCAGCAGCTTAGTCAATGAGCAGTGCTTC.